This T cell receptor beta chain was identified during a study of cytomegalovirus exposure and HLA in healthy donors. Findings and caveats of the study: The listing of roughly 160 TCR beta chains classed them as cytomegalovirus-associated. The finding came from a later analysis; first-cohort TCR clusters tended to co-occur in the 130 or so validation repertoires.

Trimming removed 8 bases at V and 3 bases at J, with 8 bases between. CDR1 LNHDA and CDR2 SQIVND come from the germline V gene (reference sequence). This CDR3 is built from 12 residues. Notes on this clone: Its cognate antigen is unknown.

Clones were read by immunoSEQ multiplex PCR, and TCRdb kept only the in-frame ones, dropping some. This table has about 110,000 clones, under 97% appearing once. The rearrangement joins TRBV19 to TRBJ1-5; no firm D call. Sequencing input: PBMCs. The sequence was collected from a woman aged 18 to 35 in good health and CMV-seronegative. CDR3 DNA sequence: TGTGCCAGTTCAGAATACAATCAGCCCCAGCATTTT. Translation: CASSEYNQPQHF.